This TCR beta chain was obtained from a study of blood T cell repertoires in COVID-19. Study-wide background: Material from acute and convalescent COVID-19 was sourced from the United States, Italy and Spain.

Source study methods: Amplifying reference gene primers gave estimates of nucleated cell counts. The method was immunoSEQ multiplex PCR; TCRdb's version includes in-frame clones alone and lacks a portion of them. The DNA gave D and trimming, while V, J and clone size come from that table. Of around 96,000 clones listed, about 95% are singletons. Germline CDR1 reads MGHRA; CDR2 reads YSYEKL. CDR3 length: 13 residues. Trimming shortened V by 0 bases and J by 5 bases, and 4 bases separated the two germline ends. The source of this sequence is a human donor with active COVID-19. The donor label of this sample is uncertain. The J gene is TRBJ2-2, the V gene TRBV4-1; no reliable D call. Sample: peripheral blood. The CDR3 nucleotides read TGCGCCAGCAGCCAAGACCGGACCGGGGAGCTGTTTTTT. It specifies CASSQDRTGELFF.